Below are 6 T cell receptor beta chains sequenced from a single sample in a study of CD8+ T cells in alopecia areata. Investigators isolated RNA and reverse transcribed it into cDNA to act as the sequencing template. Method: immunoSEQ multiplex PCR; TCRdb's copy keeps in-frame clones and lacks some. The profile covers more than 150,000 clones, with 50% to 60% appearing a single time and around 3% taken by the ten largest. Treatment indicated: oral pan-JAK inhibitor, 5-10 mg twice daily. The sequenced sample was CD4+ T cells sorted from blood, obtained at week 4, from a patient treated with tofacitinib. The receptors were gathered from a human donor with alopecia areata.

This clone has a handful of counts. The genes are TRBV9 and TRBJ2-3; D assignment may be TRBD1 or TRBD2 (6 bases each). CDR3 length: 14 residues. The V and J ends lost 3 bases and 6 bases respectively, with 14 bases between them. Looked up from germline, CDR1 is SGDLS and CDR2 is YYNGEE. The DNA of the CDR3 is TGTGCCAGCAGCGCCTCGGGGGCAATGGATACGCAGTATTTT. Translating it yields CASSASGAMDTQYF. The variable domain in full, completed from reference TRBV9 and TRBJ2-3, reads DSGVTQTPKHLITATGQRVTLRCSPRSGDLSVYWYQQSLDQGLQFLIQYYNGEERAKGNILERFSAQQFPDLHSELNLSSLELGDSALYFCASSASGAMDTQYFGPGTRLTVL.

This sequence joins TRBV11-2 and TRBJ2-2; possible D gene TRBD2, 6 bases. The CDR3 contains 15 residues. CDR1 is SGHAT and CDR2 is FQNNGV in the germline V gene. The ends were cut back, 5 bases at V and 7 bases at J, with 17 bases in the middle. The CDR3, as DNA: TGTGCCAGCAGCCCCCTCCGCGGGCGGGGCGGGGAGCTGTTTTTT. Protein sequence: CASSPLRGRGGELFF.

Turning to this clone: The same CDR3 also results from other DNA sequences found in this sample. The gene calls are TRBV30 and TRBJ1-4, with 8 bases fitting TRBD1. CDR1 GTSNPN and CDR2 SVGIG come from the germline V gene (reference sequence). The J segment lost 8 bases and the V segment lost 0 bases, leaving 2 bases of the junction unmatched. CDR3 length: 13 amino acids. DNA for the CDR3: TGTGCCTGGAGTGTGGCAGGGGGCGAAAAACTGTTTTTT. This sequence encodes CAWSVAGGEKLFF. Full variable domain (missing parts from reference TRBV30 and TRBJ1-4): SQTIHQWPATLVQPVGSPLSLECTVEGTSNPNLYWYRQAAGRGLQLLFYSVGIGQISSEVPQNLSASRPQDRQFILSSKKLLLSDSGFYLCAWSVAGGEKLFFGSGTQLSVL.

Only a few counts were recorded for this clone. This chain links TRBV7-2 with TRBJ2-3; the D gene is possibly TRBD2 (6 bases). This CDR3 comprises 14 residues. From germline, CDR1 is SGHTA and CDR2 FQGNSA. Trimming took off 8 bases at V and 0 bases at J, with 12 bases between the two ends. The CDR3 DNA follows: TGTGCCAGCGTGACTAGTAGTAGCACAGATACGCAGTATTTT. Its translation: CASVTSSSTDTQYF.

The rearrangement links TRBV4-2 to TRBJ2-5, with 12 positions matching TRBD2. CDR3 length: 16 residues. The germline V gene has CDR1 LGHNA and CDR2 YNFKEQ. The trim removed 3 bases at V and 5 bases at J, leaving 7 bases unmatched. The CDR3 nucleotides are TGTGCCAGCAGCCAGCTAGCGGGGGGGCCGGTGGAGACCCAGTACTTC. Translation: CASSQLAGGPVETQYF.

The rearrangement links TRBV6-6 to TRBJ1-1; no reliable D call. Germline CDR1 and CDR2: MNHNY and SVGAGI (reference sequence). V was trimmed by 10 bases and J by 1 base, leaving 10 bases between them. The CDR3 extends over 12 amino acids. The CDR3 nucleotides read TGTGCCACTTCGGGTGGGAACACTGAAGCTTTCTTT. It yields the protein CATSGGNTEAFF.